The rows below give T cell receptor beta chains drawn from one sample of a study of neoadjuvant nivolumab and ipilimumab in lung cancer. The method was immunoSEQ multiplex PCR; TCRdb's version includes in-frame clones alone and lacks a portion of them. This sample carries 25,000 to 30,000 clones, about 81% of them seen once, and the ten largest clones take over 8%. The source was tumor tissue, collected after neoadjuvant nivolumab, alone or with ipilimumab, at or shortly before surgery. The source is an adult with non-small cell lung cancer. CDR3s include the opening cysteine and the closing phenylalanine or tryptophan. The order of the fields is J gene, V gene, clone size, CDR3 length, D gene, CDR3 DNA, CDR3 protein. The D gene is left open where the match is weak. Clone size appears in some rows only: once, few, many, or a class for an expanded clone.

J gene: TRBJ1-5
V gene: TRBV18
clone size: NA
CDR3 length: 15
D gene: TRBD1
CDR3 DNA: TGTGCCAGCTCACCTGGACAGGGGCGCAATCAGCCCCAGCATTTT
CDR3 protein: CASSPGQGRNQPQHF

J gene: TRBJ2-1
V gene: TRBV11-3
clone size: NA
CDR3 length: 14
D gene: TRBD2
CDR3 DNA: TGTGCCAGCAACATGCTAGCGGGCCACAATGAGCAGTTCTTC
CDR3 protein: CASNMLAGHNEQFF

J gene: TRBJ2-1
V gene: TRBV11-2
clone size: NA
CDR3 length: 15
D gene: NA
CDR3 DNA: TGTGCCAGCAGCTTGGGGTACAGCTCCTACAATGAGCAGTTCTTC
CDR3 protein: CASSLGYSSYNEQFF

J gene: TRBJ2-1
V gene: TRBV11-3
clone size: NA
CDR3 length: 15
D gene: TRBD1
CDR3 DNA: TGTGCCAGCAGCCCGGGACAGGGGGACTACAATGAGCAGTTCTTC
CDR3 protein: CASSPGQGDYNEQFF

J gene: TRBJ2-7
V gene: TRBV18
clone size: NA
CDR3 length: 13
D gene: TRBD2
CDR3 DNA: TGTGCCAGCTGCCTAGCGGGAGGATGGGAGCAGTACTTC
CDR3 protein: CASCLAGGWEQYF

J gene: TRBJ2-2
V gene: TRBV29-1
clone size: NA
CDR3 length: 16
D gene: TRBD2
CDR3 DNA: TGCAGCGTTGAAACGGGCGGGAGGGCCCTCACCGGGGAGCTGTTTTTT
CDR3 protein: CSVETGGRALTGELFF

J gene: TRBJ1-1
V gene: TRBV20-1
clone size: NA
CDR3 length: 11
D gene: NA
CDR3 DNA: TGCAGTGCTAGAGCGGGAAATGAAGCTTTCTTT
CDR3 protein: CSARAGNEAFF

J gene: TRBJ2-1
V gene: TRBV18
clone size: NA
CDR3 length: 15
D gene: NA
CDR3 DNA: TGTGCCAGCTCACCATTGAGCGGACCCTACAATGAGCAGTTCTTC
CDR3 protein: CASSPLSGPYNEQFF

J gene: TRBJ1-2
V gene: TRBV5-1
clone size: NA
CDR3 length: 15
D gene: TRBD1
CDR3 DNA: TGCGCCAGCAGCTTGGACAGGGGGCTACCCTATGGCTACACCTTC
CDR3 protein: CASSLDRGLPYGYTF

J gene: TRBJ1-5
V gene: TRBV10-3
clone size: NA
CDR3 length: 14
D gene: TRBD1
CDR3 DNA: TGTGCCATCAGGGGACAGGGTAGCAATCAGCCCCAGCATTTT
CDR3 protein: CAIRGQGSNQPQHF

J gene: TRBJ1-4
V gene: TRBV7-9
clone size: once
CDR3 length: 17
D gene: NA
CDR3 DNA: TGTGCCAGCAGCTTAGTCGGCTGGGGAGCCCGTGGTGAAAAACTGTTTTTT
CDR3 protein: CASSLVGWGARGEKLFF

J gene: TRBJ2-5
V gene: TRBV29-1
clone size: NA
CDR3 length: 14
D gene: NA
CDR3 DNA: TGCAGCGTTGAGGCAGGGGAGTCCCAAGAGACCCAGTACTTC
CDR3 protein: CSVEAGESQETQYF

J gene: TRBJ2-2
V gene: TRBV19
clone size: NA
CDR3 length: 17
D gene: TRBD1
CDR3 DNA: TGTGCCAGTAGTATGCCCCGGACAGGGGTCAACACCGGGGAGCTGTTTTTT
CDR3 protein: CASSMPRTGVNTGELFF

J gene: TRBJ2-5
V gene: TRBV27
clone size: NA
CDR3 length: 15
D gene: TRBD1
CDR3 DNA: TGTGCCAGCAGTTTGGGACAGGGGATTGCGGAGACCCAGTACTTC
CDR3 protein: CASSLGQGIAETQYF

J gene: TRBJ1-4
V gene: TRBV6-1
clone size: NA
CDR3 length: 15
D gene: NA
CDR3 DNA: TGTGCCAGCAGTGAGGGGTCGGGGGCCGGTGAAAAACTGTTTTTT
CDR3 protein: CASSEGSGAGEKLFF

J gene: TRBJ2-3
V gene: TRBV15
clone size: NA
CDR3 length: 15
D gene: NA
CDR3 DNA: TGTGCCACCAGCAGAGAAGGCCGTGGTGCAGATACGCAGTATTTT
CDR3 protein: CATSREGRGADTQYF

J gene: TRBJ2-7
V gene: TRBV5-4
clone size: NA
CDR3 length: 15
D gene: TRBD2
CDR3 DNA: TGTGCCAGCAGCCTCGGGACTAGCGGTGCCTACGAGCAGTACTTC
CDR3 protein: CASSLGTSGAYEQYF

J gene: TRBJ2-1
V gene: TRBV30
clone size: NA
CDR3 length: 15
D gene: TRBD2
CDR3 DNA: TGTGCCTGTACTCTAGCGGGAGGTTACGGGGTTGAGCAGTTCTTC
CDR3 protein: CACTLAGGYGVEQFF

J gene: TRBJ1-2
V gene: TRBV30
clone size: NA
CDR3 length: 13
D gene: TRBD1
CDR3 DNA: TGTGCCTGGGGCGGGGACAGGGACTATGGCTACACCTTC
CDR3 protein: CAWGGDRDYGYTF

J gene: TRBJ1-1
V gene: TRBV7-7
clone size: NA
CDR3 length: 13
D gene: NA
CDR3 DNA: TGTGCCAGCAGCTTAGGGATCAACACTGAAGCTTTCTTT
CDR3 protein: CASSLGINTEAFF

J gene: TRBJ2-7
V gene: TRBV6-1
clone size: NA
CDR3 length: 12
D gene: NA
CDR3 DNA: TGTGCCAGCAGTGCAGGGAGATACGAGCAGTACTTC
CDR3 protein: CASSAGRYEQYF

J gene: TRBJ2-5
V gene: TRBV5-6
clone size: NA
CDR3 length: 11
D gene: NA
CDR3 DNA: TGTGCCAGCAGCTTGCAAGAGACCCAGTACTTC
CDR3 protein: CASSLQETQYF

J gene: TRBJ2-7
V gene: TRBV10-2
clone size: NA
CDR3 length: 13
D gene: NA
CDR3 DNA: TGCGCCAGCAGTCGGGACTCAACCTACGAGCAGTACTTC
CDR3 protein: CASSRDSTYEQYF

J gene: TRBJ1-2
V gene: TRBV30
clone size: medium-sized
CDR3 length: 11
D gene: NA
CDR3 DNA: TGTGCCTGGATCCTTGAGGGAGGCTACACCTTC
CDR3 protein: CAWILEGGYTF

J gene: TRBJ2-7
V gene: TRBV6-5
clone size: NA
CDR3 length: 15
D gene: TRBD1
CDR3 DNA: TGTGCCAGCAGTTACTCGCGACAGGGGGCCTACGAGCAGTACTTC
CDR3 protein: CASSYSRQGAYEQYF

J gene: TRBJ2-4
V gene: TRBV14
clone size: few
CDR3 length: 16
D gene: TRBD1
CDR3 DNA: TGTGCCAGCAGCCAAACAGGGGGCATGGACAAAAACATTCAGTACTTC
CDR3 protein: CASSQTGGMDKNIQYF

J gene: TRBJ2-2
V gene: TRBV27
clone size: NA
CDR3 length: 16
D gene: TRBD1
CDR3 DNA: TGTGCCAGCGGTACCGCAGGGGGCGTCGTCACCGGGGAGCTGTTTTTT
CDR3 protein: CASGTAGGVVTGELFF